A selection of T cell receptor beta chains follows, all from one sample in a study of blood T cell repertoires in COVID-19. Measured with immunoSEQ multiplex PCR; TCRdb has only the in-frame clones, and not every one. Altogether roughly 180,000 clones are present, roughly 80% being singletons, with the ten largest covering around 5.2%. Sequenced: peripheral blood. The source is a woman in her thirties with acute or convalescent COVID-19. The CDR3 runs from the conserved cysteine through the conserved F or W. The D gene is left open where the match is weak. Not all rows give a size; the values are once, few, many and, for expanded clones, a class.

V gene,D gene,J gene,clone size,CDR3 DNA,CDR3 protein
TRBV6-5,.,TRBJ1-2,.,TGTGCCAGCAGTTCGCCGAGCCGGGACTATGGCTACACCTTC,CASSSPSRDYGYTF
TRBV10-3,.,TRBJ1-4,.,TGTGCCGTCCTACGAGGCGAAAAACTGTTTTTT,CAVLRGEKLFF
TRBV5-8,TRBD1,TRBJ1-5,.,TGTGCCATTCAACGGACAGGGGATAGCAATCAGCCCCAGCATTTT,CAIQRTGDSNQPQHF
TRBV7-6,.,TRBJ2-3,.,TGTGCCAGCAGCTTACAGGGGTTGGTAGATACGCAGTATTTT,CASSLQGLVDTQYF
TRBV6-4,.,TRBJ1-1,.,TGTGCCAGCAGTAGACAGCTGAACACTGAAGCTTTCTTT,CASSRQLNTEAFF
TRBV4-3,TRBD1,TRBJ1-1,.,TGCGCCAGCAGCCAAACGACAGGGGCTGGGGCTTTCTTT,CASSQTTGAGAFF
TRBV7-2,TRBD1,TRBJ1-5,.,TGTGCCAGCAGCTTACACCACAGGGGAGACAATCAGCCCCAGCATTTT,CASSLHHRGDNQPQHF
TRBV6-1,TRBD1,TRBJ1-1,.,TGTGCCAGCAGTGAGATCGCCGGGACAGGGATACACACTGAAGCTTTCTTT,CASSEIAGTGIHTEAFF
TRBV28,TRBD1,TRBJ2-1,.,TGTGCCAGCAGGAAATCAGGGGGCGGTGAGCAGTTCTTC,CASRKSGGGEQFF
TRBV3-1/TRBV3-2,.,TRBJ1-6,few,TGTGCCAGCAGCCAAGCCAGGGGAAACAATTCACCCCTCCACTTT,CASSQARGNNSPLHF
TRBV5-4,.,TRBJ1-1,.,TGTGCCAGCCCCACCCTGGATGCAAAGGGGACTGAAGCTTTCTTT,CASPTLDAKGTEAFF
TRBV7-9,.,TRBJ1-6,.,TGTGCCAGCAGCCCCCTTGCAGGATCTTCACCCCTCCACTTT,CASSPLAGSSPLHF
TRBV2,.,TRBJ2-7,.,TGTGCCAGCAGTGACGGGGTTCGCTACGAGCAGTACTTC,CASSDGVRYEQYF
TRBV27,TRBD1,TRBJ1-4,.,TGTGCCAGCAGTTCGTTCGGGACAGGGCATGAAAAACTGTTTTTT,CASSSFGTGHEKLFF
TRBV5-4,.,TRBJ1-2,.,TGTGCCAGCAGCTTAAGTAGGGGCGCCTATGGCTACACCTTC,CASSLSRGAYGYTF
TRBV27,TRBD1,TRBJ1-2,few,TGTGCCAGCAGTTTAGTGGGACAGGGGGCGGGCTACACCTTC,CASSLVGQGAGYTF